This entry describes one T cell receptor (beta chain). These data are taken from a study of control samples from healthy donors and cancer patients. The CDR3 spans 12 residues. V lost 10 bases, J lost 3 bases, and 4 bases stayed unmatched. Germline values: CDR1 SNHLY, CDR2 FYNNEI. Here immunoSEQ multiplex PCR was the method, and the copy in TCRdb shows in-frame clones only, minus some. Of some 95,000 clones listed, roughly 92% are singletons. The specimen sequenced was blood. V and J are TRBV2 and TRBJ1-1; TRBD1 agrees at 8 bases. This clonotype originated in a human donor in good health. The donor label of this sample is uncertain. CDR3 coding DNA: TGTGCCACCAGACAGGGGTACACTGAAGCTTTCTTT. Its translation: CATRQGYTEAFF.